Described below is a single T cell receptor (beta chain) sequence and its context. Its target antigen remains unknown. Qualities for individual bases were not recorded, and no much larger clone is one base off. This specimen comes from a study of shared T cell receptors in the human thymus (TCRdb year 2021). For context, the study as a whole: The study examined how self-reactive, shared T-cell receptor alpha chains are generated in the human thymus.

The germline V gene specifies SGHTA as CDR1 and FQGNSA as CDR2. There are 13 amino acids in the CDR3, from cysteine to phenylalanine inclusive. Only the CDR3 part of the read is kept: 39 bases, read in frame from the first base. V is cut by 2 bases and J by 5 bases, and the space between the germline ends is 9 bases. Library generation was performed with the immunoSEQ multiplex PCR assay. Held by TCRdb, this immuneACCESS table contains in-frame sequences only and omits some clones. Under half of the omission traces to an unresolved V gene where checked; the cause of the rest is unknown. Here the sample has about 730,000 clones; approximately 85% occur a single time. About 0.011% of the sample is held by the ten biggest clonotypes. Another study also made use of these data, one on human thymus T cells. As the second study states: Immunologically healthy infants undergoing open corrective cardiac surgery for congenital heart defects in Finland were used as donors. Thymus tissue was obtained as surgical resects removed during corrective cardiac surgery. Both the thymic and the peripheral blood repertoires appeared to show biased V and J gene segment usage. Highly overlapping thymic TCR repertoires among unrelated individuals were reported in the related research. The study described the TCR alpha and beta repertoires in under ten infant thymus samples and a handful of matching peripheral blood samples. Donor ages ranging from roughly 6 to 250 days were recorded, and 5 to 7 male and a couple of female infants were included in the cohort. Thymocytes were freed from the tissue by mechanical means and kept at -70 degrees C as pellets of roughly 9-30 million cells. A QIAsymphony instrument was used to extract genomic DNA from frozen cell pellets. The immunoSEQ multiplex PCR assay was used to amplify the TCRB and TCRAD loci from a standardized quantity of quality-controlled genomic DNA. The amplicons covered the V(D)J region and were long enough to include the CDR3 and to identify the V and J genes. Through the commercial immunoSEQ service, the amplicons were sequenced on an Illumina platform. Primer bias and sequencing errors were corrected using previously described methods, and TCRAD and TCRB definitions followed the IMGT database. Analysis of the repertoires was done with immunoSEQ Analyzer 3.0 and VDJTools and included basic statistics, V/J segment usage, diversity estimates, rarefaction and pairwise overlap. Diversity was estimated with Chao1, ChaoE, Efron-Thisted, Shannon and inverse Simpson indices, and also on datasets down-sampled to the smallest sample. For repertoire overlap, CDR3 nucleotide sequence, V gene and J gene had to match strictly, and clustering was done by Jaccard-based multidimensional scaling. On average, roughly 890,000 unique TCRB clonotypes were obtained from thymus samples, compared with about 84,000 from blood samples.

Sequenced: thymocytes. Recombination connected TRBV7-2 to TRBJ1-1; possibly the D gene is TRBD1, per 5 matching bases. The receptor's source is a girl in the first two years of life with a congenital heart defect. Donor details come from another sample of the same person, matched by shared clones. The CDR3 amino acid sequence is: CASSLRGETEAFF. The sequence in DNA is TGTGCCAGCAGCTTAAGGGGTGAGACTGAAGCTTTCTTT.